This T cell receptor (beta chain) is drawn from a study of T-cell reconstitution after alpha-beta-depleted transplantation in children. It was with unique molecular identifiers that the TCRbeta library was prepared. TCRdb re-called the PCR reads through MiXCR, storing one row per CDR3 protein. In the table there are around 670,000 distinct CDR3 sequences, around 13% of which are singletons. Unmatched junction bases numbered 10, after V lost 10 bases and J lost 1 base. Germline V gene lookup returns CDR1 LNHDA and CDR2 SQIVND (reference sequence). This CDR3 contains 15 residues. The specimen was PBMCs, collected before TCRalphabeta/CD19-depleted stem cell transplant. This TCR came from a girl aged 2 to 10 with congenital amegakaryocytic thrombocytopenia, due to receive a stem cell transplant. The gene calls are TRBV19 and TRBJ1-2; 9 positions match TRBD1. The CDR3 DNA reads as TGTGCCACCATCGGGACAGGGCCTATTAACTATGGCTACACCTTC. Translated, it gives CATIGTGPINYGYTF.